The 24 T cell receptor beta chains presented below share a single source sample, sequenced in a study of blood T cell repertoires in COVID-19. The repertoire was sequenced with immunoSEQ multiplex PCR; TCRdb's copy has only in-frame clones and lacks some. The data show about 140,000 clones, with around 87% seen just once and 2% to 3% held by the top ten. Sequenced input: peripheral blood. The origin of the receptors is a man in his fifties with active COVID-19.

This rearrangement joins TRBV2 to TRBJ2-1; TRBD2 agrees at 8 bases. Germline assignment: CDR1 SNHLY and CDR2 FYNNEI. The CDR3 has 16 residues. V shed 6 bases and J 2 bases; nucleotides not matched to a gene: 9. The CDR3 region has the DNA TGTGCCAGCAGGCAGCGGGTTAGCGGGGCCTACAATGAGCAGTTCTTC. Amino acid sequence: CASRQRVSGAYNEQFF. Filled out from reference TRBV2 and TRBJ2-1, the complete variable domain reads EPEVTQTPSHQVTQMGQEVILRCVPISNHLYFYWYRQILGQKVEFLVSFYNNEISEKSEIFDDQFSVERPDGSNFTLKIRSTKLEDSAMYFCASRQRVSGAYNEQFFGPGTRLTVL.

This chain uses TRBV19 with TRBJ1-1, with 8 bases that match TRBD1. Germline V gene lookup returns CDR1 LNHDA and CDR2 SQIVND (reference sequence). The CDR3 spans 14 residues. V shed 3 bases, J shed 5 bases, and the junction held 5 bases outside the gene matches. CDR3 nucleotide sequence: TGTGCCAGTAGTATCCAGGGGGCGCGGACTGAAGCTTTCTTT. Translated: CASSIQGARTEAFF.

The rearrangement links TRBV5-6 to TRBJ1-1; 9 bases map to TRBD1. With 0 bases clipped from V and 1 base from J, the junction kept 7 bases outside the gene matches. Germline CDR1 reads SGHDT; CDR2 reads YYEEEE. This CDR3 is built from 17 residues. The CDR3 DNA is TGTGCCAGCAGCTTGGGGACAGGGGTCACCAGGAACACTGAAGCTTTCTTT. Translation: CASSLGTGVTRNTEAFF.

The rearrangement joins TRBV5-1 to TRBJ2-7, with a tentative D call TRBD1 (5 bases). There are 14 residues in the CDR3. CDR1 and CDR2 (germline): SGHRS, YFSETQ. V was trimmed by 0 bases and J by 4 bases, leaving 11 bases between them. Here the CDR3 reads CASSLGGRFYEQYF. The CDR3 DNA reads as TGCGCCAGCAGCTTGGGGGGCAGGTTTTACGAGCAGTACTTC. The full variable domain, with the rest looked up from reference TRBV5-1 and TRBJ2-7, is KAGVTQTPRYLIKTRGQQVTLSCSPISGHRSVSWYQQTPGQGLQFLFEYFSETQRNKGNFPGRFSGRQFSNSRSEMNVSTLELGDSALYLCASSLGGRFYEQYFGPGTRLTVT.

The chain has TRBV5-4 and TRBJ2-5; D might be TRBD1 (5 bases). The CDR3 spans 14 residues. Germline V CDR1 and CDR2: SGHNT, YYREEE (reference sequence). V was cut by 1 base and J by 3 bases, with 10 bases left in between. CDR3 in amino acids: CASSLQGEKETQYF. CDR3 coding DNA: TGTGCCAGCAGCTTGCAAGGGGAAAAAGAGACCCAGTACTTC. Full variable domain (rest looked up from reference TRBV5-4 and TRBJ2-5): ETGVTQSPTHLIKTRGQQVTLRCSSQSGHNTVSWYQQALGQGPQFIFQYYREEENGRGNFPPRFSGLQFPNYSSELNVNALELDDSALYLCASSLQGEKETQYFGPGTRLLVL.

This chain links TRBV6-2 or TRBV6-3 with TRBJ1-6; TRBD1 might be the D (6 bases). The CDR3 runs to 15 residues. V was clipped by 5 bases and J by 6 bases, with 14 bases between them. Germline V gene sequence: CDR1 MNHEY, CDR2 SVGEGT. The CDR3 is CASSPYTGTNSPLHF. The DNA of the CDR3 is TGTGCCAGCAGTCCCTACACAGGGACTAATTCACCCCTCCACTTT.

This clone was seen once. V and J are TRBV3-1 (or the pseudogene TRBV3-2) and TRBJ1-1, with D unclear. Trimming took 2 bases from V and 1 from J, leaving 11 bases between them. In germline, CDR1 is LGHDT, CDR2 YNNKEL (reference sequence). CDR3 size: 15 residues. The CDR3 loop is CASSQISRENTEAFF. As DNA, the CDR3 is TGTGCCAGCAGCCAAATCAGTCGGGAGAACACTGAAGCTTTCTTT.

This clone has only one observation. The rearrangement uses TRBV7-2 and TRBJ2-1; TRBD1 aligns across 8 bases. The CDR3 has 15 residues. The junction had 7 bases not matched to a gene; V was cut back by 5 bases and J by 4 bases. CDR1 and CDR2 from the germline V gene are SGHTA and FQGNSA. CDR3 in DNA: TGTGCCAGCAGCCCCGACAGGGGACAGTACAATGAGCAGTTCTTC. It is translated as CASSPDRGQYNEQFF.

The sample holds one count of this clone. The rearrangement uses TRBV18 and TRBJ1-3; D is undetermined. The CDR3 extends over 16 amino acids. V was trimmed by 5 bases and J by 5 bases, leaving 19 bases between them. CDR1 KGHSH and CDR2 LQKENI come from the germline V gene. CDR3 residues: CASSTGTAALRNTIYF. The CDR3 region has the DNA TGTGCCAGCTCAACGGGAACAGCTGCTCTGCGAAACACCATATATTTT.

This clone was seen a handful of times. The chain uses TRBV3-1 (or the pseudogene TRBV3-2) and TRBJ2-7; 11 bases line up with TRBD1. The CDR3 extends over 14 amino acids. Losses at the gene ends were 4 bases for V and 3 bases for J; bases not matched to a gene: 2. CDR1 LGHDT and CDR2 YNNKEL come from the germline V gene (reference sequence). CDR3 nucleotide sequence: TGTGCCAGCAGCCTTGGGACAGGGGGCTACGAGCAGTACTTC. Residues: CASSLGTGGYEQYF.

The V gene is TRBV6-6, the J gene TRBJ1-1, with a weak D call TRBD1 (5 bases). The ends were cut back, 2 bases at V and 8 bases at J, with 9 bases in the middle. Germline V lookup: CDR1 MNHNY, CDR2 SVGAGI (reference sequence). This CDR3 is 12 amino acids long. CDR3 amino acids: CASSYLGQEAFF. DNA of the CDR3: TGTGCCAGCAGTTACCTGGGGCAGGAAGCTTTCTTT.

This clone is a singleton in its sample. The CDR3 sequence is CASTTHVLDTQYF. The CDR3 nucleotides are TGTGCCAGCACTACTCATGTGTTAGATACGCAGTATTTT. The chain carries TRBV6-5 and TRBJ2-3; no reliable D call. Trimming stripped 7 bases from V and 5 bases from J, with 13 bases between. Germline V gives CDR1 MNHEY, CDR2 SVGAGI. This CDR3 region has 13 residues.

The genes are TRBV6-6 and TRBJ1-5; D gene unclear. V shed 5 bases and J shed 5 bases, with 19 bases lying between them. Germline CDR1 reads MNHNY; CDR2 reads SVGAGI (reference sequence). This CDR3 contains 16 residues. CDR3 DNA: TGTGCCAGCAGTCCCCGTTTGGCACCGTCTGATCAGCCCCAGCATTTT. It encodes CASSPRLAPSDQPQHF.

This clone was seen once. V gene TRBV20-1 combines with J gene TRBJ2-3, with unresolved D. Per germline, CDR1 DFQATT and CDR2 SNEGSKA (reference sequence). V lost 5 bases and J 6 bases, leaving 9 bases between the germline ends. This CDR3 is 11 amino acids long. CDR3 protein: CSAFPRDTQYF. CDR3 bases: TGCAGTGCTTTTCCCAGGGATACGCAGTATTTT.

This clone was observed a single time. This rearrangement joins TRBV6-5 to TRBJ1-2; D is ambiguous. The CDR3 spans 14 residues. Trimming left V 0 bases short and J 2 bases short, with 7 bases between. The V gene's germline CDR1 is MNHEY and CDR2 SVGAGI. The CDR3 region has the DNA TGTGCCAGCAGTTACTCCTTACAGAACTATGGCTACACCTTC. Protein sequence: CASSYSLQNYGYTF.

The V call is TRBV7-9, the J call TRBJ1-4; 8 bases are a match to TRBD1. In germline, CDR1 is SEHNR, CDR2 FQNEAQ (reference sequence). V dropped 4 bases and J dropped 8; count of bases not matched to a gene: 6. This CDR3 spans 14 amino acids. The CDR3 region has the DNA TGTGCCAGCAGCTCGGACAGGGCGAGCGAAAAACTGTTTTTT. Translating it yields CASSSDRASEKLFF.

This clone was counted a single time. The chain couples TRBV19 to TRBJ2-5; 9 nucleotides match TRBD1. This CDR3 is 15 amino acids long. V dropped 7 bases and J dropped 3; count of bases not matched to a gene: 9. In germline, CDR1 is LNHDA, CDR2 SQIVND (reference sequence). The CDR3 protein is CASKPLTGGEETQYF. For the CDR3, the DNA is TGTGCCAGTAAGCCCCTGACAGGGGGAGAAGAGACCCAGTACTTC. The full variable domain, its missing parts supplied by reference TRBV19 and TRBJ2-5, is DGGITQSPKYLFRKEGQNVTLSCEQNLNHDAMYWYRQDPGQGLRLIYYSQIVNDFQKGDIAEGYSVSREKKESFPLTVTSAQKNPTAFYLCASKPLTGGEETQYFGPGTRLLVL.

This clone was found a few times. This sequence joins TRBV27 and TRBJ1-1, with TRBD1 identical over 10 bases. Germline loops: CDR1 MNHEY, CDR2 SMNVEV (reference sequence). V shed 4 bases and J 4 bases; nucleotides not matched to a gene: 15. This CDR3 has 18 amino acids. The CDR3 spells CASSSDDRGRPGGTEAFF. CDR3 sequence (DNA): TGTGCCAGCAGTTCCGACGACAGGGGGCGGCCGGGTGGCACTGAAGCTTTCTTT.

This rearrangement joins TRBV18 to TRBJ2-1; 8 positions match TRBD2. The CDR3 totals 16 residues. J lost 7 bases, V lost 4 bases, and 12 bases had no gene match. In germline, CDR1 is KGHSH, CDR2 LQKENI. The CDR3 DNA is TGTGCCAGCTCACTGCTACTAGCGGCCCAAAAGAATGAGCAGTTCTTC. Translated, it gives CASSLLLAAQKNEQFF.

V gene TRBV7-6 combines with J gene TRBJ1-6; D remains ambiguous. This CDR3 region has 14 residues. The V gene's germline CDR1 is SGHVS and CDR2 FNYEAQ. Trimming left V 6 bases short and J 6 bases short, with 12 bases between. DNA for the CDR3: TGTGCCAGCAGGGAGGGATTAAGTAATTCACCCCTCCACTTT. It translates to CASREGLSNSPLHF.

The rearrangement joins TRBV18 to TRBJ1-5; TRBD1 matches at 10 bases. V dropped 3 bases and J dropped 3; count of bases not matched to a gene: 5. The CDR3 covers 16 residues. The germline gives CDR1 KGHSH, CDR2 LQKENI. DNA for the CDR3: TGTGCCAGCTCACCGGGACAGGGGTCCTTCAATCAGCCCCAGCATTTT. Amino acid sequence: CASSPGQGSFNQPQHF.

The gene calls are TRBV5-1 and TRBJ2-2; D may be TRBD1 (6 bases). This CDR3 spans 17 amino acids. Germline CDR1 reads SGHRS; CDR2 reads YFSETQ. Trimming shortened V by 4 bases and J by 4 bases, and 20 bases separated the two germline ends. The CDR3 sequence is CASSVGVQGGSTGELFF. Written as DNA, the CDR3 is TGCGCCAGCAGCGTGGGGGTACAGGGCGGTAGCACCGGGGAGCTGTTTTTT.

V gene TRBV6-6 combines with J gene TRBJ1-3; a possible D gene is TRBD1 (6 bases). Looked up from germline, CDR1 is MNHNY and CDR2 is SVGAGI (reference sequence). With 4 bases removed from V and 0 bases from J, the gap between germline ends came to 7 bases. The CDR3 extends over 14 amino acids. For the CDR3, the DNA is TGTGCCAGCAGTTTGACAGGCTCTGGAAACACCATATATTTT. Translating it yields CASSLTGSGNTIYF.

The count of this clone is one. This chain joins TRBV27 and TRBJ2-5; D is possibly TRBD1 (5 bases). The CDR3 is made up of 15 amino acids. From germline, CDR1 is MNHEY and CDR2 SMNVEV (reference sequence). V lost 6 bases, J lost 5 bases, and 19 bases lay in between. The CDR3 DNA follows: TGTGCCAGCAGGGCCGCCAGGGCGGTTCGGGAGACCCAGTACTTC. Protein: CASRAARAVRETQYF.